This TCR beta chain emerged from a study of OX40 agonist ivuxolimab in advanced cancers. Background on the study: Ivuxolimab, an agonist antibody against OX40 (CD134), was given to patients. Partial responses were achieved by three patients, of whom one had hepatocellular carcinoma and two had cutaneous melanoma.

CDR1 is GTSNPN and CDR2 is SVGIG in the germline V gene (reference sequence). This CDR3 is 15 amino acids long. V was cut by 2 bases and J by 0 bases, with 11 bases left in between. Assay: immunoSEQ multiplex PCR; the TCRdb copy retains only in-frame clones and omits some. The sample consists of about 46,000 clones, 80% to 90% of them appearing once. The V gene is TRBV30, the J gene TRBJ1-3; TRBD1 is a possible D gene (6 bases). The specimen comprised CD4+ or CD8+ T cells sorted from blood, sampled in a trial of the OX40 agonist ivuxolimab. The receptor comes from an adult with an advanced solid tumor such as melanoma, head and neck, liver or kidney cancer. The chain's CDR3 is CAWSPGASSGNTIYF. The CDR3 nucleotides are TGTGCCTGGAGTCCGGGGGCCAGCTCTGGAAACACCATATATTTT.